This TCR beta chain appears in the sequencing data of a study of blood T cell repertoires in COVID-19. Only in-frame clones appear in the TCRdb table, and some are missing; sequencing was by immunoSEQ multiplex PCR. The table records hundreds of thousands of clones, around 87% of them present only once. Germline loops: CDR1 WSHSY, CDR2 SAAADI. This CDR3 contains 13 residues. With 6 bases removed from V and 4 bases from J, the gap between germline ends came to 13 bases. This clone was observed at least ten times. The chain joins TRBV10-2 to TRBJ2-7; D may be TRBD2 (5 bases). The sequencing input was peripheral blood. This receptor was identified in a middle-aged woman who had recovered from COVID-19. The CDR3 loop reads CASSAGPVYEQYF. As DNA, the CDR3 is TGCGCCAGCAGCGCGGGTCCTGTTTACGAGCAGTACTTC.